Sequencing of this T cell receptor beta chain was carried out in a study of T cell responses to AZD1222 COVID-19 vaccine. In its sample, this clone was seen a few times. The repertoire was sequenced with immunoSEQ multiplex PCR; TCRdb's copy has only in-frame clones and lacks some. Here the sample spans about 180,000 clones, 88% being singletons. There are 14 residues in the CDR3. Germline assignment: CDR1 LNHDA and CDR2 SQIVND (reference sequence). The V and J ends lost 3 bases and 7 bases, in that order; junction bases with no gene match: 4. Sequencing used peripheral blood, obtained 28 days after the second AZD1222 dose. The rearrangement links TRBV19 to TRBJ2-1; 9 positions match TRBD1. This receptor was taken from an adult who received the AZD1222 COVID-19 vaccine. CDR3 region: CASSMGQGDNEQFF. CDR3 bases: TGTGCCAGTAGTATGGGACAGGGCGATAATGAGCAGTTCTTC.